Listed here are 27 T cell receptor beta chains from one sample, sequenced in a study of cytomegalovirus exposure and HLA in healthy donors. Primers for the PCR totalled 60 Vbeta and 13 Jbeta. The assay was immunoSEQ multiplex PCR, and TCRdb's table has in-frame clones only and misses some. The sample has some 130,000 clones, about 79% seen once. The sample consisted of PBMCs. Receptors originate from a middle-aged man in good health and CMV-seronegative.

A few counts support this clone. The chain combines TRBV30 with TRBJ2-1; 8 bases agree with TRBD2. The CDR3 totals 14 residues. Germline trimming cut 2 bases from V and 7 bases from J; bases unmatched to any gene: 7. Germline CDR1 reads GTSNPN; CDR2 reads SVGIG (reference sequence). The CDR3 protein is CAWSPHSGANEQFF. DNA for the CDR3: TGTGCCTGGAGTCCTCATAGCGGGGCGAATGAGCAGTTCTTC.

The gene calls are TRBV18 and TRBJ2-1, with TRBD2 identical over 9 bases. Germline CDR1 KGHSH, CDR2 LQKENI. V dropped 2 bases and J dropped 5; count of bases not matched to a gene: 1. This CDR3 is 14 amino acids long. DNA for the CDR3: TGTGCCAGCTCACCATCTAGCGGGGACAATGAGCAGTTCTTC. Translating gives CASSPSSGDNEQFF.

This chain connects TRBV18 to TRBJ1-2; D is possibly TRBD1 (6 bases). V lost 4 bases and J 2 bases, leaving 14 bases between the germline ends. CDR1 is KGHSH and CDR2 is LQKENI in the germline V gene. The CDR3 length is 15 residues. CDR3 DNA: TGTGCCAGCTCACTAGCTCCAACAGGGAACTATGGCTACACCTTC. As protein: CASSLAPTGNYGYTF.

The chain carries TRBV5-1 and TRBJ2-5; 8 bases align to TRBD1. Germline loops: CDR1 SGHRS, CDR2 YFSETQ. The CDR3 extends over 13 amino acids. V gave up 6 bases and J gave up 5 bases; unmatched junction bases: 6. Here the CDR3 DNA reads TGCGCCAGCACCCCAGGGGGCCGGGAGACCCAGTACTTC. As protein: CASTPGGRETQYF.

The rearrangement uses TRBV7-9 and TRBJ2-5; tentative D call: TRBD1 (5 bases). The CDR3 has 14 residues. Germline CDR1 reads SEHNR; CDR2 reads FQNEAQ (reference sequence). The ends were cut back, 7 bases at V and 3 bases at J, with 15 bases in the middle. This CDR3 is CASTPLGPKETQYF. CDR3 DNA: TGTGCCAGCACCCCCTTGGGGCCGAAAGAGACCCAGTACTTC.

The chain uses TRBV7-2 and TRBJ2-7; the D is unclear. The CDR3 totals 15 residues. V lost 6 bases and J 2 bases, leaving 17 bases between the germline ends. From germline, CDR1 is SGHTA and CDR2 FQGNSA. The CDR3 loop reads CASSIYRSFTYEQYF. In nucleotides, the CDR3 is TGTGCCAGCAGTATTTACCGGAGCTTCACCTACGAGCAGTACTTC.

This chain links TRBV6-5 with TRBJ1-3; the D gene is possibly TRBD1 (5 bases). The length of the CDR3 is 15 residues. The germline V gene encodes CDR1 MNHEY and CDR2 SVGAGI. Between the trimmed V and J ends, which lost 0 bases and 5 bases, there was a span of 11 bases. DNA for the CDR3: TGTGCCAGCAGTTACTCATCAGGGCAGCGAAACACCATATATTTT. Protein product: CASSYSSGQRNTIYF.

This clone came up a few times. In nucleotides, the CDR3 is TGCGCCAGCAGCCCTAGCTTGAACACCGGGGAGCTGTTTTTT. This gives the protein CASSPSLNTGELFF. The chain joins TRBV4-1 to TRBJ2-2, with a tentative D call TRBD2 (5 bases). CDR1 and CDR2 (germline): MGHRA, YSYEKL. V lost 4 bases to trimming and J lost 1 base, with 7 bases between them. This CDR3 has 14 residues.

V is TRBV27 and J is TRBJ2-4, with 9 bases lining up with TRBD2. The CDR3 sequence is 19 residues long. The germline gives CDR1 MNHEY, CDR2 SMNVEV (reference sequence). V was pared by 6 bases and J by 2 bases, with 17 bases of the junction left unmatched. The DNA of the CDR3 is TGTGCCAGCAGGCTACTAGCGGGCTCAACTTTGGGGTCCAAAAACATTCAGTACTTC. Protein sequence: CASRLLAGSTLGSKNIQYF.

The chain is built from TRBV2 and TRBJ2-2; 7 nucleotides agree with TRBD2. Germline V lookup: CDR1 SNHLY, CDR2 FYNNEI. The CDR3 runs to 13 residues. V lost 11 bases to trimming and J lost 2 bases; unmatched junction nucleotides: 5. The CDR3: CAGGTTNTGELFF. The CDR3 bases are TGTGCCGGGGGGACTACTAACACCGGGGAGCTGTTTTTT.

This sequence joins TRBV9 and TRBJ2-2; 8 nucleotides line up with TRBD1. This CDR3 contains 14 residues. CDR1 and CDR2 (germline): SGDLS, YYNGEE. V lost 4 bases, J lost 4 bases, and 3 bases stayed unmatched. CDR3 nucleotide sequence: TGTGCCAGCAGCTATACAGGGGGCACCGGGGAGCTGTTTTTT. This gives the protein CASSYTGGTGELFF. Together with reference TRBV9 and TRBJ2-2, the CDR3 gives the full variable domain: DSGVTQTPKHLITATGQRVTLRCSPRSGDLSVYWYQQSLDQGLQFLIQYYNGEERAKGNILERFSAQQFPDLHSELNLSSLELGDSALYFCASSYTGGTGELFFGEGSRLTVL.

Only one count was recorded for this clone. The chain links TRBV6-1 to TRBJ2-5; TRBD2 matches at 13 bases. The CDR3 totals 15 residues. The ends lost 7 bases at V and 4 bases at J; junction bases unmatched: 6. CDR1 MNHNS and CDR2 SASEGT come from the germline V gene. CDR3: CASTILAGGGETQYF. The CDR3 coding sequence is TGTGCCAGCACTATACTAGCGGGGGGGGGAGAGACCCAGTACTTC.

CDR3 residues: CSVLEGTDYNEQFF. CDR3 DNA sequence: TGCAGCGTATTGGAGGGAACCGACTACAATGAGCAGTTCTTC. The chain uses TRBV29-1 and TRBJ2-1, with TRBD2 as a possible D gene (6 bases). Germline CDR1 SQVTM, CDR2 ANQGSEA. Trimming removed 6 bases from V and 3 bases from J, with 15 bases in between. The CDR3 has 14 residues.

This chain links TRBV7-9 with TRBJ2-5, with 15 bases fitting TRBD2. V lost 8 bases, J lost 2 bases, and 6 bases stayed unmatched. The germline CDR1 and CDR2 sequences are SEHNR and FQNEAQ (reference sequence). CDR3 length: 16 amino acids. This CDR3 reads CASSGLAGGVQETQYF. The DNA of the CDR3 is TGTGCCAGCTCGGGACTAGCGGGGGGCGTTCAAGAGACCCAGTACTTC.

The CDR3 spells CASSFLGTGLYEQYF. The CDR3 DNA is TGTGCCAGCAGCTTCTTAGGGACAGGCCTTTACGAGCAGTACTTC. The chain links TRBV5-6 to TRBJ2-5; TRBD1 matches at 8 bases. The DNA end favors TRBJ2-7, so the J call may be wrong. The CDR3 loop spans 15 amino acids. Germline assignment: CDR1 SGHDT and CDR2 YYEEEE.

The J gene is TRBJ1-1, the V gene TRBV15; D remains ambiguous. The length of the CDR3 is 15 residues. With 5 bases removed from V and 3 bases from J, the gap between germline ends came to 16 bases. Germline assignment: CDR1 LNHNV and CDR2 YYDKDF (reference sequence). The DNA of the CDR3 is TGTGCCACCAGCCTCGAAACTTCGCGGGACACTGAAGCTTTCTTT. It encodes CATSLETSRDTEAFF.

The rearrangement uses TRBV30 and TRBJ2-2, with D possibly being TRBD2 (6 bases). This CDR3 spans 14 amino acids. Germline-derived CDR1 and CDR2 are GTSNPN and SVGIG (reference sequence). V gave up 0 bases and J gave up 3 bases, with 8 bases separating them. CDR3 loop: CAWSVWRDTGELFF. CDR3 coding DNA: TGTGCCTGGAGTGTTTGGAGGGACACCGGGGAGCTGTTTTTT.

V gene TRBV6-1 combines with J gene TRBJ1-4; 10 positions match TRBD1. Losses at the gene ends were 6 bases for V and 8 bases for J; bases not matched to a gene: 6. The CDR3 totals 14 residues. Germline assignment: CDR1 MNHNS and CDR2 SASEGT. Here the CDR3 reads CASRVGQGNEKLFF. The CDR3 bases are TGTGCCAGCAGGGTGGGACAGGGGAACGAAAAACTGTTTTTT.

This chain uses TRBV12-5 with TRBJ1-3, with D possibly matching TRBD1 (6 bases). CDR1 and CDR2 (germline): LGHNT, FRNRAP. The CDR3 length is 15 residues. The V end lost 5 bases, the J end lost 4 bases, and 15 bases lay between the germline ends. The CDR3 loop is CASGPPGAGGNTIYF. The CDR3 nucleotides read TGTGCTAGTGGTCCCCCAGGGGCTGGAGGAAACACCATATATTTT.

The V call is TRBV11-2, the J call TRBJ1-1, with D hard to call. This CDR3 contains 13 residues. Germline CDR1 SGHAT, CDR2 FQNNGV. The V end lost 6 bases, the J end lost 8 bases, and 16 bases lay between the germline ends. The CDR3 here is CASSTTLSEEAFF. For the CDR3, the DNA is TGTGCCAGCAGTACCACTCTCTCGGAGGAAGCTTTCTTT.

This chain joins TRBV30 and TRBJ1-5; D not certain. The length of the CDR3 is 13 residues. CDR1 and CDR2 (germline): GTSNPN, SVGIG (reference sequence). Trimming removed 2 bases at V and 0 bases at J, with 5 bases between. CDR3 in DNA: TGTGCCTGGAGTCGGGGTAGCAATCAGCCCCAGCATTTT. Protein product: CAWSRGSNQPQHF.

The chain has TRBV6-1 and TRBJ2-7, with 7 bases matching TRBD1. Unmatched junction bases numbered 7, after V lost 7 bases and J lost 7 bases. There are 12 residues in the CDR3. Germline V lookup: CDR1 MNHNS, CDR2 SASEGT. CDR3 coding DNA: TGTGCCAGCACAGTGACAGGGTGGGAGCAGTACTTC. Its translation is CASTVTGWEQYF.

This rearrangement joins TRBV27 to TRBJ2-7; 8 positions agree with TRBD1. The CDR3 contains 14 residues. V lost 5 bases, J lost 5 bases, and 8 bases stayed unmatched. Germline CDR1 is MNHEY and CDR2 is SMNVEV (reference sequence). This CDR3 is CASSPSSTGDEQYF. The CDR3 region has the DNA TGTGCCAGCAGTCCTTCATCGACAGGGGACGAGCAGTACTTC.

The chain combines TRBV5-1 with TRBJ2-2, with D possibly being TRBD2 (5 bases). Germline-derived CDR1 and CDR2 are SGHRS and YFSETQ. Trimming removed 0 bases at V and 5 bases at J, with 11 bases between. CDR3 length equals 15 residues. The CDR3 DNA sequence: TGCGCCAGCAGCTTGGACGGGGATAAGACCGGGGAGCTGTTTTTT. It codes for CASSLDGDKTGELFF.

The chain is built from TRBV7-9 and TRBJ2-7; TRBD1 matches at 7 bases. Losses at the gene ends were 2 bases for V and 3 bases for J; bases not matched to a gene: 7. The length of the CDR3 is 15 residues. CDR1 and CDR2 (germline): SEHNR, FQNEAQ (reference sequence). The CDR3 DNA reads as TGTGCCAGCAGCTTAACGGACAGGACAATCTACGAGCAGTACTTC. Amino acid sequence: CASSLTDRTIYEQYF.

The rearrangement uses TRBV6-5 and TRBJ1-5; 7 bases align to TRBD1. The CDR3 runs to 13 residues. The trim removed 8 bases at V and 7 bases at J, leaving 8 bases unmatched. Germline loops: CDR1 MNHEY, CDR2 SVGAGI. CDR3 DNA: TGTGCCAGCGGGTACAGGGGATCGCAGCCCCAGCATTTT. It specifies CASGYRGSQPQHF.

The V gene is TRBV5-4, the J gene TRBJ2-4, with 8 bases identical to TRBD1. The V gene's germline CDR1 is SGHNT and CDR2 YYREEE (reference sequence). V shed 1 base, J shed 7 bases, and the junction held 4 bases outside the gene matches. The CDR3 loop spans 14 amino acids. The CDR3 DNA follows: TGTGCCAGCAGCTTGCCAGGGGGCAGGAACATTCAGTACTTC. Protein sequence: CASSLPGGRNIQYF.